The entry that follows covers one TCR beta chain sequence. The target antigen is unknown. This sample stems from a study of beta chain features in type 1 diabetes. Findings and limits, study-wide: A potential PCR bias toward shorter templates would be equal in patient and control samples.

CD4+ cells of the naive, central memory, regulatory and stem cell-like memory types were sorted via CD45RO/CCR7/CD25/CD127/CD95/CD27. Purity of each sorted population was above 95%. This CDR3 contains 13 residues. Germline V gene sequence: CDR1 SGHNT, CDR2 YYREEE (reference sequence). Germline trimming cut 4 bases from V and 7 bases from J; bases unmatched to any gene: 5. The sequenced template was cDNA made from the entire isolated RNA. Reads from naive, central memory and regulatory T cell samples averaged roughly 3.3 million. The table came from immunoSEQ multiplex PCR; TCRdb's copy has only in-frame clones and leaves some out. The sample lists more than 110,000 clones; less than 9% were seen once.

J is TRBJ2-5 and V is TRBV5-4, with 9 bases identical to TRBD1. The sequenced sample consisted of central memory CD4+ T cells from blood. The sequence was collected from a woman in her thirties in good health. The CDR3: CASSADRGGTQYF. CDR3 in DNA: TGTGCCAGCAGCGCAGACAGGGGGGGGACCCAGTACTTC.